A single sample gave rise to the 26 T cell receptor beta chains below, sequenced in a study of T-cell memory formation after mild COVID-19 (dated by TCRdb to about 2021). Library preparation used 5' RACE. The reads were generated on an Illumina NovaSeq 6000. Clones were called with MiXCR by TCRdb after fastp trimmed the public reads at Q25, and only in-frame beta chains were retained. When rows share a CDR3 protein, they turn into one entry using the most common DNA and genes. A total of roughly 380,000 distinct CDR3 sequences appear in this sample, 28% of them only once. The ten biggest clones cover approximately 15% of the sample. Sequencing was performed on PBMCs or a T cell subset sorted from them (not recorded which). The origin of the receptors is an adult woman who had mild COVID-19 (a few samples of this study predate the infection). The sample titles of this study are shuffled in the database, so cell type and time point are left out; the donor was told from shared clones.

V and J are TRBV7-3 and TRBJ2-7; the D gene could be TRBD1 or TRBD2 (6 bases each). Germline V lookup: CDR1 SGHTA, CDR2 FQGTGA. Deletions cut 5 bases from V and 2 bases from J, with 19 bases between. The CDR3 loop spans 16 amino acids. The CDR3 loop is CASSPVGGQYAYEQYF. CDR3 sequence (DNA): TGTGCCAGCAGCCCAGTTGGGGGGCAGTACGCCTACGAGCAGTACTTC.

The rearrangement links TRBV21-1 to TRBJ1-1; the DNA was not used to check the table's D call, TRBD1. TRBV21-1 is a pseudogene locus. This CDR3 comprises 19 residues. CDR3 DNA: TGTGCCAGCAGCAACGCGTTTAGGGCTTGCGCCTCCTTGAACACTGAAGCTTTCTTT. Protein sequence: CASSNAFRACASLNTEAFF.

This clonotype was seen only a few times. This chain uses TRBV4-3 with TRBJ1-4; weak D call: TRBD1 (5 bases). This CDR3 region has 13 residues. Deletions cut 8 bases from V and 8 bases from J, with 15 bases between. Germline V CDR1 and CDR2: LGHNA, YSLEER. CDR3 in amino acids: CASRGAPGEKLFF. CDR3 in DNA: TGCGCCAGCCGCGGGGCCCCGGGGGAAAAACTGTTTTTT.

The chain has TRBV9 and TRBJ2-7, with 7 bases aligning to TRBD1. Trimming cost V 4 bases and J 5 bases; bases outside gene matches: 9. The germline gives CDR1 SGDLS, CDR2 YYNGEE. CDR3 length equals 14 residues. The CDR3 here is CASSPRTGVNEQYF. DNA for the CDR3: TGTGCCAGCAGCCCTCGGACAGGAGTCAACGAGCAGTACTTC.

This chain connects TRBV7-2 to TRBJ2-3; 12 bases are shared with TRBD2. The CDR3 has 17 residues. V lost 5 bases, J lost 1 base, and 7 bases stayed unmatched. The germline gives CDR1 SGHTA, CDR2 FQGNSA. The DNA for the CDR3 is TGTGCCAGCAGCCTGTGGCCTAGCGGGGGGGGCACAGATACGCAGTATTTT. It codes for CASSLWPSGGGTDTQYF.

This chain uses TRBV6-5 with TRBJ2-1; 12 bases map to TRBD2. CDR1 is MNHEY and CDR2 is SVGAGI in the germline V gene. This CDR3 comprises 16 residues. The J segment lost 5 bases and the V segment lost 2 bases, leaving 4 bases of the junction unmatched. Here the CDR3 reads CASSYLTSGGNNEQFF. The CDR3 bases are TGTGCCAGCAGTTACCTGACTAGCGGGGGAAACAATGAGCAGTTCTTC.

V is TRBV12-3 or TRBV12-4 and J is TRBJ2-7; the D is unclear. Trimming stripped 3 bases from V and 2 bases from J, with 8 bases between. The CDR3 spans 13 residues. DNA of the CDR3: TGTGCCAGCAGTTTCGGTGTCACCTACGAGCAGTACTTC. Translating gives CASSFGVTYEQYF.

This clonotype was observed many times. The chain employs TRBV3-1 and TRBJ2-7, with TRBD1 identical over 12 bases. The V segment lost 0 bases and the J segment 5 bases; nucleotides outside the gene matches: 5. Germline assignment: CDR1 LGHDT and CDR2 YNNKEL (reference sequence). The CDR3 length is 16 residues. The CDR3 reads CASSQDPGTGGDEQYF. CDR3 coding DNA: TGTGCCAGCAGCCAAGACCCCGGGACAGGGGGCGACGAGCAGTACTTC.

This clonotype was seen a few times. For the CDR3, the DNA is TGCGCCAGCAGCTTGGAGCCTGACAGCTCCTACGAGCAGTACTTC. Translating it yields CASSLEPDSSYEQYF. This chain uses TRBV5-1 with TRBJ2-7; possibly TRBD1 for D (5 bases). The CDR3 has 15 amino acids. Trimming took off 0 bases at V and 0 bases at J, with 10 bases between the two ends. Germline loops: CDR1 SGHRS, CDR2 YFSETQ.

J is TRBJ2-3 and V is TRBV6-5, with TRBD1 as a possible D gene (6 bases). Trimming pared 6 bases from V and 0 bases from J, leaving 13 bases between. Germline CDR1 and CDR2: MNHEY and SVGAGI. The length of the CDR3 is 15 residues. CDR3 coding DNA: TGTGCCAGCAGACTGGACAGATTCAGCACAGATACGCAGTATTTT. This codes for CASRLDRFSTDTQYF.

This chain connects TRBV4-2 to TRBJ2-4, with 7 positions matching TRBD2. There are 17 residues in the CDR3. After removal of 1 base from V and 0 bases from J, the junction contained 6 bases not matched to a gene. From germline, CDR1 is LGHNA and CDR2 YNFKEQ. The CDR3 coding sequence is TGTGCCAGCAGCCAAGGGGGGGGTTCCATAGCCAAAAACATTCAGTACTTC. Protein product: CASSQGGGSIAKNIQYF.

This clonotype showed up just a few times. The chain uses TRBV15 and TRBJ2-7; 9 bases match TRBD1. The CDR3 is 17 amino acids. Germline V gene sequence: CDR1 LNHNV, CDR2 YYDKDF (reference sequence). With 0 bases clipped from V and 6 bases from J, the junction kept 12 bases outside the gene matches. CDR3 bases: TGTGCCACCAGCAGAGATGGGGGACAGGGCAGCTTGGGCGAGCAGTACTTC. Translated, it gives CATSRDGGQGSLGEQYF.

This clonotype was seen only a few times. V usage is TRBV24-1 and J usage is TRBJ2-7; TRBD1 matches 8 bases. The CDR3 runs to 13 residues. Germline V gene sequence: CDR1 KGHDR, CDR2 SFDVKD. V gave up 5 bases and J gave up 3 bases; unmatched junction bases: 2. The CDR3 sequence: CATSGTGSYEQYF. CDR3 DNA: TGTGCCACCAGTGGGACAGGGAGCTACGAGCAGTACTTC.

The chain carries TRBV10-3 and TRBJ2-1; D gene uncertain. CDR1 ENHRY and CDR2 SYGVKD come from the germline V gene. This CDR3 is built from 11 residues. The V end was cut by 7 bases, the J end by 9 bases, with 10 bases between. CDR3 residues: CAIKAGGEQFF. CDR3 sequence (DNA): TGTGCCATCAAGGCCGGCGGTGAGCAGTTCTTC.

CDR3 in DNA: TGTGCCAGCAGCTTTAGCGGGGCGTCCCGGGGGGAGCAGTTCTTC. Encoded protein: CASSFSGASRGEQFF. V and J are TRBV5-6 and TRBJ2-1, with 8 bases matching TRBD2. Germline CDR1 reads SGHDT; CDR2 reads YYEEEE. Trimming took 2 bases from V and 10 from J; bases not matched to a gene: 11. The CDR3 loop spans 15 amino acids.

Only a few counts were recorded for this clonotype. V gene TRBV7-6 combines with J gene TRBJ2-5; 9 bases agree with TRBD2. The ends lost 3 bases at V and 1 base at J; junction bases unmatched: 12. The CDR3 covers 18 residues. The germline CDR1 and CDR2 sequences are SGHVS and FNYEAQ. DNA for the CDR3: TGTGCCAGCAGCTTCCCCCCTCTAGCGGGGCACTCCCAAGAGACCCAGTACTTC. It codes for CASSFPPLAGHSQETQYF.

The chain employs TRBV18 and TRBJ1-2, with 7 bases fitting TRBD1. CDR1 KGHSH and CDR2 LQKENI come from the germline V gene. CDR3 length: 16 residues. V gave up 4 bases and J gave up 0 bases; unmatched junction bases: 8. DNA for the CDR3: TGTGCCAGCTCACGAAGCCGGGACAGAGCTAACTATGGCTACACCTTC. Translation: CASSRSRDRANYGYTF.

The chain combines TRBV24-1 with TRBJ1-1; D perhaps matches TRBD1 (5 bases). The germline CDR1 and CDR2 sequences are KGHDR and SFDVKD. The CDR3 is 13 amino acids. Trimming stripped 10 bases from V and 4 bases from J, with 15 bases between. CDR3 sequence reads: CATKRGAGTEAFF. DNA of the CDR3: TGTGCCACGAAGAGGGGCGCGGGCACTGAAGCTTTCTTT.

The chain recombines TRBV7-9 with TRBJ1-3, with a weak D call TRBD1 (6 bases). Trimming stripped 0 bases from V and 7 bases from J, with 13 bases between. The CDR3 sequence is 15 residues long. CDR1 and CDR2 from the germline V gene are SEHNR and FQNEAQ (reference sequence). The CDR3 loop reads CASSLAAGAMNTIYF. CDR3 sequence (DNA): TGTGCCAGCAGCTTAGCGGCGGGGGCTATGAACACCATATATTTT.

This clonotype was recorded only once. V gene TRBV25-1 combines with J gene TRBJ1-3; 7 bases fit TRBD1. This CDR3 has 15 amino acids. From germline, CDR1 is MGHDK and CDR2 SYGVNS. J lost 0 bases, V lost 6 bases, and 5 bases had no gene match. CDR3 nucleotide sequence: TGTGCCAGCAGCGAAGGGACAGTCTCTGGAAACACCATATATTTT. It codes for CASSEGTVSGNTIYF.

In this sample, this clonotype turned up many times. V is TRBV25-1 and J is TRBJ2-7; TRBD1 matches 10 bases. Germline V lookup: CDR1 MGHDK, CDR2 SYGVNS. This CDR3 spans 15 amino acids. V lost 3 bases to trimming and J lost 2 bases; unmatched junction nucleotides: 4. CDR3 nucleotide sequence: TGTGCCAGCAGTGATCAGGACAGGGGGGCCTACGAGCAGTACTTC. Its translation: CASSDQDRGAYEQYF.

The chain combines TRBV29-1 with TRBJ1-2; a possible D gene is TRBD1 (6 bases). V lost 4 bases and J lost 6, with 18 bases in between. This CDR3 has 14 amino acids. From germline, CDR1 is SQVTM and CDR2 ANQGSEA. This CDR3 is CSVGRRGAEDGYTF. The CDR3 DNA reads as TGCAGCGTTGGCCGAAGGGGGGCGGAGGATGGCTACACCTTC.

The gene calls are TRBV9 and TRBJ2-2, with TRBD2 matching 8 bases. From germline, CDR1 is SGDLS and CDR2 YYNGEE. This CDR3 region has 16 residues. Unmatched junction bases numbered 7, after V lost 4 bases and J lost 2 bases. The chain's CDR3 is CASSLFGRVNTGELFF. The DNA of the CDR3 is TGTGCCAGCAGCTTGTTCGGGAGGGTAAACACCGGGGAGCTGTTTTTT.

This clonotype was counted ten times or more. The J gene is TRBJ1-6, the V gene TRBV11-2; unclear D gene. V lost 3 bases, J lost 4 bases, and 10 bases lay in between. Germline V gene lookup returns CDR1 SGHAT and CDR2 FQNNGV. The CDR3 spans 15 residues. The CDR3 protein is CASSFWTDYNSPLHF. The CDR3 nucleotides are TGTGCCAGCAGCTTCTGGACGGATTATAATTCACCCCTCCACTTT.

The genes are TRBV24-1 and TRBJ1-2, with a possible D match to TRBD1 (5 bases). Germline V gene lookup returns CDR1 KGHDR and CDR2 SFDVKD. The CDR3 is 14 amino acids. The V end lost 6 bases, the J end lost 3 bases, and 13 bases lay between the germline ends. This CDR3 reads CATSSPGAHYGYTF. The CDR3 DNA sequence: TGTGCCACCAGTTCCCCCGGGGCCCACTATGGCTACACCTTC.

CDR3: CASTYLGGFGEQFF. CDR3 bases: TGTGCCAGCACTTATTTGGGGGGCTTCGGTGAGCAGTTCTTC. The J gene is TRBJ2-1, the V gene TRBV12-3 or TRBV12-4; D may be TRBD1 or TRBD2 (6 bases each). V shed 7 bases and J shed 9 bases, with 19 bases lying between them. The CDR3 has 14 residues.